Below, 23 T cell receptor beta chains from the same sample are listed, as sequenced in a study of T cell clonality in common variable immunodeficiency. The data were produced by immunoSEQ multiplex PCR, yet TCRdb's version contains in-frame clones alone and is incomplete. The data show 51,000 or so clones, with none appearing a single time. Sequenced material: peripheral blood mononuclear cells. The receptors were gathered from a person aged 18 to 70 in good health.

This clone was seen at least ten times. The DNA ends 3 residues before the CDR3 does, and the rest of the CDR3 is filled in from the germline J gene. The chain combines TRBV5-1 with TRBJ2-1; TRBD1 aligns across 8 bases. Trimming cost V 2 bases and J 4 bases; bases outside gene matches: 2. This CDR3 is built from 14 residues. CDR1 and CDR2 from the germline V gene are SGHRS and YFSETQ. Here the CDR3 reads CASSLTGGYNEQFF. The CDR3 bases that were read are TGCGCCAGCAGCTTAACAGGGGGGTACAATGAG. The whole variable domain, filled in from reference TRBV5-1 and TRBJ2-1, reads KAGVTQTPRYLIKTRGQQVTLSCSPISGHRSVSWYQQTPGQGLQFLFEYFSETQRNKGNFPGRFSGRQFSNSRSEMNVSTLELGDSALYLCASSLTGGYNEQFFGPGTRLTVL.

This clone has at least ten counts. The read ends 3 residues early relative to the CDR3; the germline J gene fills the gap. This sequence joins TRBV19 and TRBJ1-1; D uncertain. Trimming removed 1 base from V and 0 bases from J, with 3 bases in between. The CDR3 totals 13 residues. Germline V CDR1 and CDR2: LNHDA, SQIVND (reference sequence). CDR3 DNA (partial): TGTGCCAGTAGTATAGCGGTGAACACTGAA. As protein: CASSIAVNTE. The entire CDR3 is CASSIAVNTEAFF.

This clone was counted ten times or more. The CDR3 is cut off 3 residues early in the read; its end comes from the germline J gene. The chain carries TRBV6-1 and TRBJ2-3; 7 nucleotides match TRBD1. V was clipped by 1 base and J by 4 bases; unmatched bases: 8. CDR3 length: 16 amino acids. Germline CDR1 and CDR2: MNHNS and SASEGT. The part of the CDR3 DNA that was read is TGTGCCAGCAGTGAAGGGGGACAGCGAATCGCAGATACG. Its translation is CASSEGGQRIADT. The full CDR3 protein reads CASSEGGQRIADTQYF.

In regard to this clone: The DNA ends 3 residues before the CDR3 does, and the rest of the CDR3 is filled in from the germline J gene. V and J are TRBV20-1 and TRBJ1-2; no firm D call. Per the germline V gene, CDR1 is DFQATT and CDR2 is SNEGSKA (reference sequence). This CDR3 contains 12 residues. CDR3 region: CSARVDFYGYTF. CDR3 DNA (partial): TGCAGTGCTAGAGTGGACTTCTACGGC.

This clone came up many times. Sequencing ends 3 residues short of the CDR3 end; the germline J gene provides the rest. Within the sample, other DNA sequences also encode this same CDR3. The chain uses TRBV6-2 or TRBV6-3 and TRBJ2-5, with TRBD1 identical over 8 bases. CDR1 is MNHEY, CDR2 SVGEGT, per germline. The CDR3 sequence is 14 residues long. Unmatched junction bases numbered 7, after V lost 5 bases and J lost 5 bases. The covered CDR3 bases are TGTGCCAGCAGTGACAGGGGCTATCGGGAGACC. Translating it yields CASSDRGYRET. The entire CDR3 protein is CASSDRGYRETQYF.

The table lists this clone with many counts. The read ends 3 residues early relative to the CDR3; the germline J gene fills the gap. This sequence joins TRBV19 and TRBJ1-2; 8 bases align to TRBD1. The V gene's germline CDR1 is LNHDA and CDR2 SQIVND (reference sequence). With 6 bases clipped from V and 0 bases from J, the junction kept 6 bases outside the gene matches. The CDR3 covers 15 residues. The CDR3: CASRRGQGTNYGYTF. The sequenced part of the CDR3 DNA is TGTGCCAGTAGGCGCGGACAGGGAACTAACTATGGC.

This clone showed up many times. From the germline J gene comes the end of the CDR3, since the read stops 3 residues before it. This CDR3 is also generated by other DNA sequences in the sample. The V call is TRBV20-1, the J call TRBJ1-4, with D perhaps TRBD1 (5 bases). V gave up 0 bases and J gave up 0 bases, with 17 bases separating them. CDR1 and CDR2 (germline): DFQATT, SNEGSKA (reference sequence). The CDR3 sequence is 18 residues long. Partial CDR3 DNA: TGCAGTGCTAGAGATCGTCTCAGGGCACGTGCAACTAATGAAAAA. This encodes CSARDRLRARATNEK. The entire CDR3 is CSARDRLRARATNEKLFF.

This clone was counted ten times or more. Read sequence stops 3 residues before the CDR3 end, and the germline J gene provides the missing end. This rearrangement joins TRBV30 to TRBJ1-2; unclear D gene. Trimming pared 0 bases from V and 2 bases from J, leaving 4 bases between. Per germline, CDR1 GTSNPN and CDR2 SVGIG (reference sequence). The CDR3 is 12 amino acids. The CDR3: CAWSVLNYGYTF. The covered CDR3 bases are TGTGCCTGGAGTGTACTCAACTATGGC.

This clone was detected many times. The missing CDR3 end, 3 residues past where the read stops, is filled in from the germline J gene. The chain is built from TRBV7-8 and TRBJ2-2, with 12 bases identical to TRBD2. This CDR3 comprises 15 residues. Germline loops: CDR1 SGHVS, CDR2 FQNEAQ. J lost 9 bases, V lost 2 bases, and 4 bases had no gene match. CDR3 DNA, as far as it was read: TGTGCCAGCAGCTTACGGACTAGCGGGGAGAGGGAG. Its translation is CASSLRTSGERE. The full CDR3 is CASSLRTSGERELFF.

In this sample, this clone turned up many times. The CDR3 goes on 3 residues after the read ends, and that part is filled in from the germline J gene. The J gene is TRBJ2-7, the V gene TRBV20-1; TRBD1 agrees at 9 bases. Trimming cost V 6 bases and J 2 bases; bases outside gene matches: 8. Looked up from germline, CDR1 is DFQATT and CDR2 is SNEGSKA (reference sequence). This CDR3 has 14 amino acids. The covered CDR3 bases are TGCAGTGCAAAGGGACAGGGATTGGCCTACGAG. Translated, it gives CSAKGQGLAYE. The CDR3 in full is CSAKGQGLAYEQYF.

The table lists this clone with a few counts. The read halts 3 residues ahead of the CDR3 end, with the missing end drawn from the germline J gene. The same CDR3 arises from other DNA sequences in this sample as well. The V call is TRBV7-3, the J call TRBJ1-1, with a possible D match to TRBD1 (6 bases). The ends were cut back, 5 bases at V and 4 bases at J, with 17 bases in the middle. CDR3 length equals 15 residues. The germline V gene encodes CDR1 SGHTA and CDR2 FQGTGA. Partial CDR3 DNA: TGTGCCAGCAGCGTTCAGGGGATCCGGGGCACTGAA. Its protein is CASSVQGIRGTE. The whole CDR3 region reads CASSVQGIRGTEAFF.

There are a few counts of this clone. The DNA read from the CDR3 is TGCAGTGCTAGGACAGGGGGCGCGACTTTTAATTCACCC. The encoded protein is CSARTGGATFNSP. The full-length CDR3 reads as CSARTGGATFNSPLHF. This rearrangement joins TRBV20-1 to TRBJ1-6, with 10 bases lining up with TRBD1. The read gets to within 3 residues of the CDR3 end, and the germline J gene fills in the rest. Trimming took 3 bases from V and 6 from J; bases not matched to a gene: 8. There are 16 residues in the CDR3. Germline CDR1 reads DFQATT; CDR2 reads SNEGSKA (reference sequence).

Worth noting for this clone: The read stops 3 residues short of the end of the CDR3; the missing end is completed from the germline J gene. The V gene is TRBV11-1, the J gene TRBJ2-1; 15 bases line up with TRBD2. In germline, CDR1 is SGHAT, CDR2 FQDESV (reference sequence). The CDR3 sequence is 15 residues long. With 4 bases clipped from V and 7 bases from J, the junction kept 2 bases outside the gene matches. The CDR3 DNA, read in part, is TGTGCCAGCAGCTGGACTAGCGGGGGGGTAAATGAG. Translated: CASSWTSGGVNE. In full, the CDR3 reads CASSWTSGGVNEQFF.

There are a few counts of this clone. The read ends 3 residues before the CDR3 terminus; that terminus is restored from the germline J gene. The chain uses TRBV30 and TRBJ1-2; 10 bases line up with TRBD1. This CDR3 has 17 residues. Germline values: CDR1 GTSNPN, CDR2 SVGIG (reference sequence). CDR3 DNA, as far as it was read: TGTGCCTGGAGTGTAAGTTGGGGGACAGGGGTCTCCTACGAC. This translates into CAWSVSWGTGVSYD. The entire CDR3 is CAWSVSWGTGVSYDYTF.

This clone showed up many times. The DNA ends 3 residues before the CDR3 does, and the rest of the CDR3 is filled in from the germline J gene. The J gene is TRBJ1-4, the V gene TRBV30, with D possibly TRBD1 on 6 matching bases. CDR3 length equals 12 residues. V shed 6 bases and J shed 5 bases, with 10 bases lying between them. Germline CDR1 GTSNPN, CDR2 SVGIG (reference sequence). The CDR3 loop reads CACLGTNEKLFF. Partial CDR3 DNA: TGTGCCTGTCTCGGGACAAATGAAAAA.

As for this clone: This may be a read error, as it is one base from a much larger clone. The CDR3 end lies 3 residues beyond the end of the read and is filled in from the germline J gene. The chain couples TRBV7-3 to TRBJ1-1, with D maybe TRBD1 (5 bases). The germline V gene encodes CDR1 SGHTA and CDR2 FQGTGA. This CDR3 spans 13 amino acids. The CDR3 bases that were read are TGTGCCAGCAGCTTAATGCTCGGGACTGAC. Residues: CASSLMLGTD. The whole CDR3 protein reads CASSLMLGTDAFF.

This clone was counted at least ten times. Read sequence stops 3 residues before the CDR3 end, and the germline J gene provides the missing end. The genes are TRBV28 and TRBJ2-4; unclear D gene. The V and J ends lost 3 bases and 0 bases respectively, with 9 bases between them. The germline V gene has CDR1 MDHEN and CDR2 SYDVKM. The CDR3 loop spans 15 amino acids. The sequenced part of the CDR3 DNA is TGTGCCAGCAGTTTGGGTCGGGTAGCCAAAAACATT. Translating it yields CASSLGRVAKNI. The full CDR3 protein is CASSLGRVAKNIQYF.

This clone was seen repeatedly, ten times or more. The read terminates 3 residues before the CDR3 end, so the remaining end is supplied by the germline J gene. The V gene is TRBV7-9, the J gene TRBJ1-2; 8 positions match TRBD1. Germline V lookup: CDR1 SEHNR, CDR2 FQNEAQ (reference sequence). The CDR3 is made up of 12 amino acids. V shed 3 bases, J shed 6 bases, and the junction held 0 bases outside the gene matches. This CDR3 reads CASSLTGDGYTF. CDR3 DNA, as far as it was read: TGTGCCAGCAGCTTGACAGGGGATGGC.

This clone showed up many times. Coverage ceases 3 residues before the CDR3 finishes, and the germline J gene fills in the end. The V call is TRBV18, the J call TRBJ1-1; weak D call: TRBD1 (5 bases). The V gene's germline CDR1 is KGHSH and CDR2 LQKENI. Between the trimmed V and J ends, which lost 2 bases and 5 bases, there was a span of 12 bases. CDR3 size: 14 residues. The sequenced part of the CDR3 DNA is TGTGCCAGCTCACCAGCCCAGGGAGTAACTGAA. As protein: CASSPAQGVTE. In full, the CDR3 is CASSPAQGVTEAFF.

In its sample, this clone was seen many times. The read ends 3 residues early relative to the CDR3; the germline J gene fills the gap. This chain links TRBV2 with TRBJ2-1, with TRBD1 matching 10 bases. With 4 bases clipped from V and 7 bases from J, the junction kept 4 bases outside the gene matches. This CDR3 is 14 amino acids long. The germline gives CDR1 SNHLY, CDR2 FYNNEI. The sequenced part of the CDR3 DNA is TGTGCCAGCAGTGGAGACAGGGGGCTTAATGAG. The encoded protein is CASSGDRGLNE. The complete CDR3 protein is CASSGDRGLNEQFF.

This clone was counted at least ten times. The CDR3 is cut off 3 residues early in the read; its end comes from the germline J gene. This chain joins TRBV18 and TRBJ1-4; 8 nucleotides agree with TRBD1. CDR1 and CDR2 from the germline V gene are KGHSH and LQKENI. The V and J ends lost 3 bases and 7 bases, in that order; junction bases with no gene match: 7. The CDR3 totals 15 residues. CDR3 protein: CASSPQDREGEKLFF. The DNA read from the CDR3 is TGTGCCAGCTCACCGCAGGACAGGGAGGGTGAAAAA. Using reference TRBV18 and TRBJ1-4 for the parts outside the CDR3, the full variable domain is NAGVMQNPRHLVRRRGQEARLRCSPMKGHSHVYWYRQLPEEGLKFMVYLQKENIIDESGMPKERFSAEFPKEGPSILRIQQVVRGDSAAYFCASSPQDREGEKLFFGSGTQLSVL.

This clone was counted many times. From the germline J gene comes the end of the CDR3, since the read stops 3 residues before it. The V and J genes are TRBV30 and TRBJ1-1, with 10 bases that match TRBD1. V was clipped by 4 bases and J by 4 bases; unmatched bases: 6. The CDR3 spans 14 residues. Germline V gene lookup returns CDR1 GTSNPN and CDR2 SVGIG (reference sequence). CDR3 sequence reads: CAWNRDRGPTEAFF. The sequenced part of the CDR3 DNA is TGTGCCTGGAATCGAGACAGGGGGCCCACTGAA.

Only a few counts were recorded for this clone. Read sequence stops 3 residues before the CDR3 end, and the germline J gene provides the missing end. The chain combines TRBV19 with TRBJ2-3; D is perhaps TRBD1 (7 bases). The CDR3 loop spans 14 amino acids. CDR1 and CDR2 (germline): LNHDA, SQIVND (reference sequence). CDR3: CASSPGGTYQPQYF. Partial CDR3 DNA: TGTGCCAGTAGCCCAGGGGGGACTTATCAGCCG. The full variable domain, completed using reference TRBV19 and TRBJ2-3, is DGGITQSPKYLFRKEGQNVTLSCEQNLNHDAMYWYRQDPGQGLRLIYYSQIVNDFQKGDIAEGYSVSREKKESFPLTVTSAQKNPTAFYLCASSPGGTYQPQYFGPGTRLTVL.